This TCR beta chain comes out of a study of T cell changes during pregnancy in multiple sclerosis. Only in-frame clones appear in the TCRdb table, and some are missing; sequencing was by immunoSEQ multiplex PCR. The sample includes around 40,000 clones, 80% to 95% seen only once; the top ten take more than 20%. The CDR3 has 13 residues. Trimming took 0 bases from V and 4 from J, leaving 6 bases between them. CDR1 and CDR2 (germline): LNHNV, YYDKDF (reference sequence). The chain combines TRBV15 with TRBJ1-2, with D uncertain. This clonotype originated in a female donor with multiple sclerosis, enrolled in a pregnancy study. The sequenced sample was CD8+ T cells from peripheral blood mononuclear cells, obtained before pregnancy. Written as DNA, the CDR3 is TGTGCCACCAGCAGAGATCGGAGCTATGGCTACACCTTC. Amino acids: CATSRDRSYGYTF.